These T cell receptor beta chains were read from a single sample in a study of blood T cell repertoires in COVID-19. Using immunoSEQ multiplex PCR, the repertoire was profiled, and TCRdb retains in-frame clones only, with some absent. Of roughly 200,000 clones in the sample, 80% were seen once. Sequencing was done on a sample of peripheral blood. These TCRs come from a man aged 55 to 70 with acute or convalescent COVID-19. Both conserved end residues are part of each CDR3. D genes are given only for firm matches. Only some rows state a clone size, as once, few, many or a class for expanded clones.

>TRBJ1-2|TRBV5-1|NA|once
TGCGCCAGCAGGCTGACAGGAACCTATGGCTACACCTTC
CASRLTGTYGYTF
>TRBJ2-7|TRBV13|TRBD2|NA
TGTGCCAGCAGCTTTCCCGGGAGGGCCCACGAGCAGTACTTC
CASSFPGRAHEQYF
>TRBJ2-7|TRBV6-5|TRBD1|NA
TGTGCCAGCAGCCAACGGGACAGCTCCTACGAGCAGTACTTC
CASSQRDSSYEQYF
>TRBJ2-6|TRBV27|NA|NA
TGTGCCAGCAGTTTTGGCACCACCTCTGGGGCCAACGTCCTGACTTTC
CASSFGTTSGANVLTF
>TRBJ1-1|TRBV24-1|TRBD1|NA
TGTGCCACCAGTGATTCGGGACAGGGCCTCGGTGAAGCTTTCTTT
CATSDSGQGLGEAFF
>TRBJ2-7|TRBV27|NA|NA
TGTGCCAGCAGTTCGACAGGTGTCGAGCAGTACTTC
CASSSTGVEQYF
>TRBJ1-1|TRBV3-1/TRBV3-2|TRBD1|NA
TGTGCCAGCAGCCACACGGGACAGGGAGCCACTGAAGCTTTCTTT
CASSHTGQGATEAFF
>TRBJ2-7|TRBV7-2|TRBD1|NA
TGTGCCAGCAGCCTCGGGACAGGGGGCACCTTCGGGCAGTACTTC
CASSLGTGGTFGQYF
>TRBJ1-6|TRBV27|TRBD1|NA
TGTGCCAGCGGAGGGGACAGGGCCTATAATTCACCCCTCCACTTT
CASGGDRAYNSPLHF
>TRBJ1-6|TRBV10-3|TRBD1|NA
TGTGCCATCAGTGAGTCAACGGGGGGGACAGGGGGCAGTAATTCACCCCTCCACTTT
CAISESTGGTGGSNSPLHF
>TRBJ2-2|TRBV7-9|NA|once
TGTGCCAGCAGCTTAAGCTACACCGGGGAGCTGTTTTTT
CASSLSYTGELFF
>TRBJ1-6|TRBV6-4|TRBD1|NA
TGTGCCAGCAACTTAGAACCGACAGGGACGCCCCTCCACTTT
CASNLEPTGTPLHF
>TRBJ1-4|TRBV6-5|NA|NA
TGTGCCAGCAGTTACTCGTCCGCAACTAATGAAAAACTGTTTTTT
CASSYSSATNEKLFF
>TRBJ1-2|TRBV2|NA|NA
TGTGCCAGCAGCCCCTCATGGACTCTCTCCTATGGCTACACCTTC
CASSPSWTLSYGYTF
>TRBJ1-2|TRBV5-6|TRBD1|NA
TGTGCCAGCAGCTTGTTACAGGGGATTGGGGAAGGCTACACCTTC
CASSLLQGIGEGYTF
>TRBJ2-2|TRBV5-4|NA|NA
TGTGCCAGCAGCTTGGAACAGGGCCCCGGGGAGCTGTTTTTT
CASSLEQGPGELFF
>TRBJ1-1|TRBV20-1|NA|NA
TGCAGTGCTAGTTTCAGGGGGAACACTGAAGCTTTCTTT
CSASFRGNTEAFF
>TRBJ2-1|TRBV9|TRBD2|NA
TGTGCCAGCAGCGGTACGGGGGGTCGGTACAATGAGCAGTTCTTC
CASSGTGGRYNEQFF
>TRBJ1-2|TRBV28|NA|NA
TGTGCCAGCAGCCAAGCGGGCTACACCTTC
CASSQAGYTF
>TRBJ1-2|TRBV24-1|NA|NA
TGTGCCACCAGTGATTTGAGTTATGAGGGCTACACCTTC
CATSDLSYEGYTF